This T cell receptor beta chain was observed in a study of PD-1 blockade in classical Hodgkin lymphoma. Points from the study as a whole: Exclusion applied to patients who initiated nivolumab less than 1 year following ASCT. Reports indicated that newly diagnosed patients had lower baseline TCR diversity than healthy donors did. Differences between repertoires have undefined causes, possibly disease activity or prior therapy.

CDR3 size: 17 residues. V lost 1 base to trimming and J lost 0 bases; unmatched junction nucleotides: 6. Germline-derived CDR1 and CDR2 are SGHTA and FQGNSA. No patient escaped relapse after autologous stem cell transplantation, and brentuximab vedotin exposure varied. Using immunoSEQ multiplex PCR, the repertoire was profiled, and TCRdb retains in-frame clones only, with some absent. The data show over 14,000 clones, around 88% seen once. Note on this clone: The antigen is unknown.

The clonotype comes from a human donor with classical Hodgkin lymphoma. Sequencing used peripheral blood mononuclear cells (PBMCs), obtained before the second cycle of nivolumab. V and J are TRBV7-2 and TRBJ2-7, with 10 bases identical to TRBD2. The DNA for the CDR3 is TGTGCCAGCAGCTTAGTAAGCGGGGGGGAAAGCTCCTACGAGCAGTACTTC. Translation: CASSLVSGGESSYEQYF.